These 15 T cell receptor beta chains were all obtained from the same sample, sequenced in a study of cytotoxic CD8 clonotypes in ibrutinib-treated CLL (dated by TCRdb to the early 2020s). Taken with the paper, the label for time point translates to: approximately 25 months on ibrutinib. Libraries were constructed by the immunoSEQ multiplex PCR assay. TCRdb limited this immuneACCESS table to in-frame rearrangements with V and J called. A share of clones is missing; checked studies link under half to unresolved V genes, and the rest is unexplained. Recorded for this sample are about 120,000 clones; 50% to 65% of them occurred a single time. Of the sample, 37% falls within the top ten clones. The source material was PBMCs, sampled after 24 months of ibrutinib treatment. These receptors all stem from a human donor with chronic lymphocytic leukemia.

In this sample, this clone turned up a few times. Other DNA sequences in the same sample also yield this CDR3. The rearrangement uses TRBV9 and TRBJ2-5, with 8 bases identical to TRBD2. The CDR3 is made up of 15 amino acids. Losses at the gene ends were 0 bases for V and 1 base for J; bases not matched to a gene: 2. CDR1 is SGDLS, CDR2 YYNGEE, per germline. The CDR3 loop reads CASSVVAGGQETQYF. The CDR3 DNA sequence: TGTGCCAGCAGCGTAGTTGCGGGGGGCCAAGAGACCCAGTACTTC.

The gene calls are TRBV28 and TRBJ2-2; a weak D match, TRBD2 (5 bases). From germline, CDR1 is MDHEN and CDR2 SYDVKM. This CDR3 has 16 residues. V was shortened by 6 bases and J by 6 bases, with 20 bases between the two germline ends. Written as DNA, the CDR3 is TGTGCCAGCAGCCGACTTACCACTAGTAAAGCCGGGGAGCTGTTTTTT. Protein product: CASSRLTTSKAGELFF.

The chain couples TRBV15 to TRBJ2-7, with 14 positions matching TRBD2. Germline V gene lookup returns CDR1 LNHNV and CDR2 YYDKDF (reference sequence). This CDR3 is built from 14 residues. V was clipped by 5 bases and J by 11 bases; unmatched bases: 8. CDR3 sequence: CATSAGTSGGTEYF. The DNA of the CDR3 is TGTGCCACCAGCGCTGGGACTAGCGGGGGCACGGAGTACTTC.

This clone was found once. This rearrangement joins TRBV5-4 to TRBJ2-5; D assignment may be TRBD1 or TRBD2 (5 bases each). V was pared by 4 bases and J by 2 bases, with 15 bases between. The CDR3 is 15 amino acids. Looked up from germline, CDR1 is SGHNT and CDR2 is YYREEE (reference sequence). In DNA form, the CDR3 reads TGTGCCAGCAGCGAATCCTCCGGGACGCAAGAGACCCAGTACTTC. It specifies CASSESSGTQETQYF.

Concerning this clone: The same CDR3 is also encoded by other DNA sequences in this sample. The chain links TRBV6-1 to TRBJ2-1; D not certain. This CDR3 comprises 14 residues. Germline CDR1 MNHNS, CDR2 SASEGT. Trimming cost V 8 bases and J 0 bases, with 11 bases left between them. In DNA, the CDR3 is TGTGCCAGCTCACGGGCAGGCTCCTACAATGAGCAGTTCTTC. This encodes CASSRAGSYNEQFF.

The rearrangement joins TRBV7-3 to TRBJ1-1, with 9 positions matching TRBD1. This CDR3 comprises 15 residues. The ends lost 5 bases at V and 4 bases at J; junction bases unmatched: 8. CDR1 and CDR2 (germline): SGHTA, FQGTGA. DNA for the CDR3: TGTGCCAGCAGCGCCGGGACAGGGAGGTTCACTGAAGCTTTCTTT. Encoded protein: CASSAGTGRFTEAFF.

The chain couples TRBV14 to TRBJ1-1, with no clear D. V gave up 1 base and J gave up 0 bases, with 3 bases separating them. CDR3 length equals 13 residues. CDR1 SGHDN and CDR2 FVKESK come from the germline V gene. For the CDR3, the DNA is TGTGCCAGCAGCCAAGTGCTGAACACTGAAGCTTTCTTT. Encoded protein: CASSQVLNTEAFF.

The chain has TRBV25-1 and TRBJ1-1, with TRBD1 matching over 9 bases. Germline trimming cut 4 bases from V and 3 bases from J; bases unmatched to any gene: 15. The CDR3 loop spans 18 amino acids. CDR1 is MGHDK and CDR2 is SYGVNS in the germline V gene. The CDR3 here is CASSALTGTGFGDTEAFF. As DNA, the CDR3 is TGTGCCAGCAGTGCCCTAACCGGGACAGGGTTCGGGGACACTGAAGCTTTCTTT.

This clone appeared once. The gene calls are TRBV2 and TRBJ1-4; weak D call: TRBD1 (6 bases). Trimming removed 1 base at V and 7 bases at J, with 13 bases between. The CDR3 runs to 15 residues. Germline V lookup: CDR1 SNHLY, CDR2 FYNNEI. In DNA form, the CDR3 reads TGTGCCAGCAGTGAAGAGGGGGGACCGGGTGAAAAACTGTTTTTT. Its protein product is CASSEEGGPGEKLFF.

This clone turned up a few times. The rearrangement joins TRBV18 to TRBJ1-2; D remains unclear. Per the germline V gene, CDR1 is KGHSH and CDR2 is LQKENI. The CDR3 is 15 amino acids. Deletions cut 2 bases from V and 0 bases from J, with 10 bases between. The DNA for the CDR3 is TGTGCCAGCTCACCAAGTTGGGATTCTAACTATGGCTACACCTTC. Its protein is CASSPSWDSNYGYTF.

The CDR3 DNA follows: TGTGCCAGCTCATGGGGACAGGAGGACTCCTACGAGCAGTACTTC. Amino acids: CASSWGQEDSYEQYF. The gene calls are TRBV18 and TRBJ2-7; 8 bases line up with TRBD1. Losses at the gene ends were 5 bases for V and 0 bases for J; bases not matched to a gene: 6. Germline lookup yields CDR1 KGHSH and CDR2 LQKENI. The CDR3 length is 15 residues.

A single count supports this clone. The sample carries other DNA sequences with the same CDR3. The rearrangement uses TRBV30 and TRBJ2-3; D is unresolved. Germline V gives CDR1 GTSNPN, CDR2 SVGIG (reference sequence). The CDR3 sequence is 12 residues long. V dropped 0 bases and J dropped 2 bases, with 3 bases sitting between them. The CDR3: CAWSVSTDTQYF. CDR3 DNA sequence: TGTGCCTGGAGTGTATCCACAGATACGCAGTATTTT.

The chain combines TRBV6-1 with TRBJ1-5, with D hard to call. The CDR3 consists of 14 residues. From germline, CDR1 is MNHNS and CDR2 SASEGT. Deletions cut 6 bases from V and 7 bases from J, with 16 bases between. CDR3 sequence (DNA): TGTGCCAGCAGAGACGAGGGTGGGAGGCAGCCCCAGCATTTT. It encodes CASRDEGGRQPQHF.

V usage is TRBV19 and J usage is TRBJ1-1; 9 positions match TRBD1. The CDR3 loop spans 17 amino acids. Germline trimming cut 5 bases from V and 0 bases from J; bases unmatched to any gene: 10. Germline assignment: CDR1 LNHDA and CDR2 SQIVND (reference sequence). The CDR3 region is CASSAGTGRGVNTEAFF. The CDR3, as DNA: TGTGCCAGTAGTGCCGGGACAGGGCGCGGGGTGAACACTGAAGCTTTCTTT.

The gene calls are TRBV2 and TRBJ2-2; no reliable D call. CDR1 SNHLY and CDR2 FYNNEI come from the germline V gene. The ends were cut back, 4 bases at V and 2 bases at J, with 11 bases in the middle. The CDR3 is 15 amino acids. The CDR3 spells CASSVGQLNTGELFF. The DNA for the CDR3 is TGTGCCAGCAGTGTAGGGCAGCTTAACACCGGGGAGCTGTTTTTT.